The sequence of this T cell receptor (beta chain) was determined in a study of vaccination and CD4 T cells after COVID-19. Background on the study: Six males and four females constituted the convalescent cohort, two of whom were Hispanic. For control cultures, the treatment was a CEFX pool, an HIV-1 Nef pool, or no peptide.

General study results and limits: The study found median SARS-CoV-2-reactive clonotypes rising from 21 to 38, not significantly.

Cultured CD4+ T-cell DNA underwent Oncomine TCR Beta short-read sequencing. One entry per CDR3 protein results from TCRdb running MiXCR on the PCR reads. Here the sample spans about 27,000 distinct CDR3 sequences, approximately 62% being singletons. Treatment here: approximately nine-day PBMC culture with coronavirus spike peptide pools or control peptides (ViraFEST assay). Culture conditions combined around 2 million PBMCs per well with about 9.2 IU/ml IL-2 and 8.5 to 10 ug/ml peptide pools. Between the trimmed V and J ends, which lost 5 bases and 7 bases, there was a span of 15 bases. Germline assignment: CDR1 LNHDA and CDR2 SQIVND (reference sequence). This CDR3 contains 15 residues. This clonotype was counted a single time. No antigen is known for it.

Here the sequenced sample was CD4+ T cells from blood, cultured in vitro, taken after SARS-CoV-2 vaccination. The clonotype was recovered from a human donor who received a COVID-19 vaccine. The V gene is TRBV19, the J gene TRBJ1-6; D perhaps matches TRBD1 (5 bases). The DNA of the CDR3 is TGTGCCAGTAGTTCAAGGCCCGGGGCGAATTCACCCCTCCACTTT. Translation: CASSSRPGANSPLHF.